What follows are 14 T cell receptor beta chains derived from one specimen sequenced in a study of blood T cell repertoires in COVID-19. This table comes from immunoSEQ multiplex PCR, and its TCRdb copy is limited to in-frame clones, with some not included. The data hold 40,000 to 55,000 clones, with nearly 90% observed a single time. Sequencing was carried out using peripheral blood. The receptors derive from an older man with active COVID-19.

This clone showed up just once. The V gene is TRBV5-6, the J gene TRBJ2-7, with 7 bases lining up with TRBD1. With 2 bases clipped from V and 6 bases from J, the junction kept 11 bases outside the gene matches. Per germline, CDR1 SGHDT and CDR2 YYEEEE. The CDR3 covers 15 residues. The CDR3 region has the DNA TGTGCCAGCAGCTTCCCCACAGGGGCCGGCGGCGAGCAGTACTTC. Residues: CASSFPTGAGGEQYF.

CDR3 nucleotides: TGTGCCAGCAGAGACGGGACAGATACGCAGTATTTT. It codes for CASRDGTDTQYF. The chain recombines TRBV2 with TRBJ2-3; D gene unclear. Trimming left V 6 bases short and J 3 bases short, with 7 bases between. The CDR3 sequence is 12 residues long. The germline V gene has CDR1 SNHLY and CDR2 FYNNEI.

V is TRBV11-2 and J is TRBJ2-6, with unresolved D. This CDR3 contains 15 residues. V shed 2 bases and J shed 1 base, with 6 bases lying between them. Germline CDR1 and CDR2: SGHAT and FQNNGV. The CDR3 nucleotides are TGTGCCAGCAGCTTAAAAGCTTCTGGGGCCAACGTCCTGACTTTC. Its translation is CASSLKASGANVLTF.

The rearrangement uses TRBV15 and TRBJ2-1; D is possibly TRBD2 (6 bases). This CDR3 comprises 15 residues. V gave up 5 bases and J gave up 6 bases, with 17 bases separating them. Looked up from germline, CDR1 is LNHNV and CDR2 is YYDKDF (reference sequence). CDR3 region: CATSGRLGRTNEQFF. DNA of the CDR3: TGTGCCACCAGCGGTAGACTAGGTCGTACCAATGAGCAGTTCTTC. Looking up the rest from reference TRBV15 and TRBJ2-1 gives the full variable domain: DAMVIQNPRYQVTQFGKPVTLSCSQTLNHNVMYWYQQKSSQAPKLLFHYYDKDFNNEADTPDNFQSRRPNTSFCFLDIRSPGLGDTAMYLCATSGRLGRTNEQFFGPGTRLTVL.

The chain uses TRBV7-2 and TRBJ2-5, with D possibly being TRBD1 (6 bases). V lost 0 bases and J 2 bases, leaving 7 bases between the germline ends. Germline-derived CDR1 and CDR2 are SGHTA and FQGNSA. This CDR3 is 14 amino acids long. DNA of the CDR3: TGTGCCAGCAGCTTAGCGGACAGTCAAGAGACCCAGTACTTC. It is translated as CASSLADSQETQYF.

This sequence joins TRBV6-1 and TRBJ1-1, with 11 nucleotides matching TRBD1. Germline loops: CDR1 MNHNS, CDR2 SASEGT. J lost 0 bases, V lost 2 bases, and 5 bases had no gene match. This CDR3 comprises 17 residues. CDR3 sequence: CASSETPGQGVNTEAFF. As DNA, the CDR3 is TGTGCCAGCAGTGAAACACCGGGACAGGGGGTGAACACTGAAGCTTTCTTT.

The chain links TRBV9 to TRBJ1-1; D is ambiguous. The CDR3 has 12 amino acids. Germline V gene sequence: CDR1 SGDLS, CDR2 YYNGEE. V gave up 2 bases and J gave up 5 bases, with 7 bases separating them. In DNA, the CDR3 is TGTGCCAGCAGCGTCGTACAAACTGAAGCTTTCTTT. As protein: CASSVVQTEAFF.

The chain uses TRBV4-3 and TRBJ2-1, with 10 bases matching TRBD1. Germline assignment: CDR1 LGHNA and CDR2 YSLEER. The trim removed 5 bases at V and 3 bases at J, leaving 4 bases unmatched. CDR3 length equals 15 residues. The CDR3 loop reads CASSWRDRGYNEQFF. The CDR3 DNA reads as TGCGCCAGCAGCTGGCGGGACAGGGGCTACAATGAGCAGTTCTTC.

The gene calls are TRBV18 and TRBJ1-1; no reliable D call. CDR1 is KGHSH and CDR2 is LQKENI in the germline V gene. The CDR3 runs 14 residues. Trimming stripped 8 bases from V and 5 bases from J, with 18 bases between. CDR3 region: CASVKLPASTEAFF. CDR3 sequence (DNA): TGTGCCAGCGTCAAGCTCCCCGCGAGTACTGAAGCTTTCTTT. Full variable domain (remainder filled in from reference TRBV18 and TRBJ1-1): NAGVMQNPRHLVRRRGQEARLRCSPMKGHSHVYWYRQLPEEGLKFMVYLQKENIIDESGMPKERFSAEFPKEGPSILRIQQVVRGDSAAYFCASVKLPASTEAFFGQGTRLTVV.

Here the CDR3 reads CASSLEAMNTEAFF. The CDR3 coding sequence is TGTGCCAGCAGCTTAGAGGCCATGAACACTGAAGCTTTCTTT. The V gene is TRBV7-3, the J gene TRBJ1-1, with D unclear. Trimming removed 2 bases at V and 0 bases at J, with 7 bases between. The germline V gene has CDR1 SGHTA and CDR2 FQGTGA. CDR3 length: 14 residues.

In DNA, the CDR3 is TGTGCCAGCAGTGAGTTTACAGGGGGCCATAGCAATCAGCCCCAGCATTTT. Translated: CASSEFTGGHSNQPQHF. The chain couples TRBV6-1 to TRBJ1-5, with TRBD1 identical over 9 bases. Trimming cost V 3 bases and J 0 bases; bases outside gene matches: 6. The length of the CDR3 is 17 residues. The germline CDR1 and CDR2 sequences are MNHNS and SASEGT.

This chain uses TRBV19 with TRBJ1-1; no definite D call. The CDR3 extends over 12 amino acids. Per germline, CDR1 LNHDA and CDR2 SQIVND (reference sequence). Trimming pared 7 bases from V and 4 bases from J, leaving 10 bases between. The CDR3, as DNA: TGTGCCAGTACCAGGCGGGGCACTGAAGCTTTCTTT. It codes for CASTRRGTEAFF.

The rearrangement joins TRBV27 to TRBJ2-3; 12 nucleotides align to TRBD2. Germline V lookup: CDR1 MNHEY, CDR2 SMNVEV (reference sequence). Losses at the gene ends were 7 bases for V and 5 bases for J; bases not matched to a gene: 7. This CDR3 contains 15 residues. The CDR3 DNA reads TGTGCCAGCACTCGGACGACTAGCGGGAGAGATACGCAGTATTTT. It encodes CASTRTTSGRDTQYF.

This chain joins TRBV3-1 (or the pseudogene TRBV3-2) and TRBJ2-7; D is undetermined. Germline CDR1 reads LGHDT; CDR2 reads YNNKEL (reference sequence). The length of the CDR3 is 13 residues. V dropped 1 base and J dropped 6 bases, with 10 bases sitting between them. CDR3 in DNA: TGTGCCAGCAGCCAAGTTCCGTATTCCGAGCAGTACTTC. Amino acids: CASSQVPYSEQYF.